This T cell receptor beta chain derives from a study of blood T cell repertoires in COVID-19. About the research overall: From the United States, Italy and Spain came samples of acute and convalescent COVID-19.

In the source study's methods: Reference gene primer amplification gave nucleated cell count estimates. Produced via immunoSEQ multiplex PCR; TCRdb's table is partial and in-frame only. The DNA gave D and trimming, while V, J and clone size come from that table. The sample lists 140,000 to 150,000 clones, around nine tenths occurring once. The length of the CDR3 is 19 residues. V gave up 0 bases and J gave up 8 bases; unmatched junction bases: 17. Germline V lookup: CDR1 LGHNA, CDR2 YSLEER. Sequencing was performed on peripheral blood. The clonotype originates from a woman between 45 and 65 years old with active or convalescent COVID-19. The rearrangement joins TRBV4-3 to TRBJ1-4; 8 nucleotides match TRBD1. In DNA, the CDR3 is TGCGCCAGCAGCCAAGATCTTAGGACAGGGACCAGAATGTCGGAAAAACTGTTTTTT. Translating it yields CASSQDLRTGTRMSEKLFF.